The source of this T cell receptor (beta chain) is a study of CXCR3-negative and CXCR3-positive naive CD8 T cells. This CDR3 comprises 15 residues. The germline CDR1 and CDR2 sequences are DFQATT and SNEGSKA (reference sequence). 5' RACE with UMI labels generated the TRB cDNA libraries. No DNA is given; TCRdb re-called the 5' RACE reads and lists each CDR3 protein once. Recorded for this sample: about 84,000 distinct CDR3 sequences. Broader study findings: Naive cells that were CXCR3-positive had more hydrophobic TRB CDR3s (compared with CXCR3-negative naive cells).

For this clonotype: Its antigen is not known.

The origin of this receptor is a human donor in good health. Some clones in this sample may be carry-over from other donors' samples. The chain couples TRBV20-1 to TRBJ2-7. Sequencing was carried out using naive CXCR3+ CD8+ T cells from blood. Described subset: CD45RO-CCR7+CD27+CD95- naive CD8+ T cells expressing CXCR3 (TNR3+). CDR3 in amino acids: CSASVPNRLSYEQYF.